This TCR beta chain was identified in a study of metastatic and nonmetastatic thyroid tumors. Whole-study results and caveats: Malignant tumors reportedly showed significantly higher TCR beta diversity than benign nodules in both blood and tumor.

CDR3 length: 14 amino acids. Germline-derived CDR1 and CDR2 are MNHEY and SMNVEV (reference sequence). MiXCR reprocessed the PCR reads for TCRdb. The table records about 23,000 clones, approximately 20% of them present only once. Treatment of any kind had been given to no patient before thyroid surgery. This clone showed up just a few times. Its target is unknown. One end of the junction fails to match germline, which may point to a read error. Sequenced material: blood. The TCR originated in a female donor with papillary thyroid cancer or a benign thyroid nodule (not recorded which). Some clones in this sample may be carry-over from other donors' samples. The chain carries TRBV27 and TRBJ2-2; tentative D call: TRBD2 (5 bases). The CDR3 loop reads CASILRTQTGDLFF. CDR3 bases: TGTGCCAGCATACTCCGGACTCAGACCGGGGATCTGTTTTTT.